These 26 T cell receptor beta chains were sequenced from one sample in a study of control samples from healthy donors and cancer patients. Generated by immunoSEQ multiplex PCR, the TCRdb table keeps only in-frame clones and is missing some. The sample carries 95,000 to 150,000 clones, around 92% recorded once. Sequences were obtained from blood. The receptors originated from a man in his fifties in good health.

The chain is built from TRBV12-5 and TRBJ2-3; 9 bases agree with TRBD1. CDR1 and CDR2 from the germline V gene are LGHNT and FRNRAP. The CDR3 has 17 amino acids. V dropped 5 bases and J dropped 0; count of bases not matched to a gene: 9. DNA of the CDR3: TGTGCTAGTGGTGGGGGACAGGGACAGACTAGCACAGATACGCAGTATTTT. Translation: CASGGGQGQTSTDTQYF.

The rearrangement joins TRBV11-2 to TRBJ2-7; no firm D call. The ends were cut back, 5 bases at V and 2 bases at J, with 28 bases in the middle. This CDR3 region has 19 residues. Germline CDR1 reads SGHAT; CDR2 reads FQNNGV. CDR3 in DNA: TGTGCCAGCAGCCCCGACCTCTTACAGATTACGGGCCCTACCTACGAGCAGTACTTC. The encoded protein is CASSPDLLQITGPTYEQYF.

This sequence joins TRBV2 and TRBJ1-1; maybe TRBD1 (5 bases). The germline V gene encodes CDR1 SNHLY and CDR2 FYNNEI. Trimming removed 7 bases from V and 1 base from J, with 7 bases in between. This CDR3 comprises 12 residues. DNA for the CDR3: TGTGCCAGCACGAGGGGGAACACTGAAGCTTTCTTT. Protein: CASTRGNTEAFF.

This sequence joins TRBV27 and TRBJ1-1, with TRBD1 matching over 11 bases. This CDR3 comprises 15 residues. V trimming: 5 bases; J trimming: 3 bases; junction bases outside the gene matches: 5. Germline CDR1 reads MNHEY; CDR2 reads SMNVEV (reference sequence). The CDR3 loop is CASSPVGQGDTEAFF. Written as DNA, the CDR3 is TGTGCCAGCAGTCCAGTGGGACAGGGGGACACTGAAGCTTTCTTT.

The chain carries TRBV11-2 and TRBJ2-3; D may be TRBD1 (6 bases). Trimming took off 1 base at V and 5 bases at J, with 13 bases between the two ends. The germline V gene has CDR1 SGHAT and CDR2 FQNNGV. The CDR3 spans 15 residues. CDR3 bases: TGTGCCAGCAGCTTAGGCCAGGGGAGTGGAGATACGCAGTATTTT. It codes for CASSLGQGSGDTQYF. The whole variable domain, filled in from reference TRBV11-2 and TRBJ2-3, reads EAGVAQSPRYKIIEKRQSVAFWCNPISGHATLYWYQQILGQGPKLLIQFQNNGVVDDSQLPKDRFSAERLKGVDSTLKIQPAKLEDSAVYLCASSLGQGSGDTQYFGPGTRLTVL.

The chain employs TRBV6-5 and TRBJ1-1, with a possible D match to TRBD1 (5 bases). CDR1 MNHEY and CDR2 SVGAGI come from the germline V gene. The CDR3 contains 14 residues. Trimming pared 0 bases from V and 4 bases from J, leaving 9 bases between. CDR3 protein: CASSYSGRGTEAFF. The CDR3 nucleotides read TGTGCCAGCAGTTACTCGGGGAGGGGCACTGAAGCTTTCTTT.

This sequence joins TRBV25-1 and TRBJ1-2; D is uncertain. The CDR3 extends over 14 amino acids. CDR1 and CDR2 from the germline V gene are MGHDK and SYGVNS. V lost 4 bases to trimming and J lost 4 bases, with 13 bases between them. DNA of the CDR3: TGTGCCAGCAGTGGAACTCCTGGAGTCTATGGCTACACCTTC. Its protein product is CASSGTPGVYGYTF.

V is TRBV11-2 and J is TRBJ2-1; TRBD1 is a possible D gene (7 bases). The CDR3 is made up of 14 amino acids. Germline CDR1 is SGHAT and CDR2 is FQNNGV. The germline V and J ends were trimmed by 5 bases and 4 bases, with 12 bases remaining between them. The CDR3 loop is CASSAGQSYNEQFF. For the CDR3, the DNA is TGTGCCAGCAGCGCGGGACAGAGTTACAATGAGCAGTTCTTC.

The genes are TRBV29-1 and TRBJ2-1; tentative D call: TRBD1 (5 bases). The CDR3 is 12 amino acids. Per germline, CDR1 SQVTM and CDR2 ANQGSEA. V was trimmed by 5 bases and J by 6 bases, leaving 11 bases between them. The CDR3 DNA is TGCAGCGTTAGAGGACAACTCAATGAGCAGTTCTTC. It translates to CSVRGQLNEQFF.

V is TRBV5-8 and J is TRBJ1-2; tentative D call: TRBD1 (5 bases). The germline V and J ends were trimmed by 3 bases and 6 bases, with 12 bases remaining between them. The germline V gene encodes CDR1 SGHTS and CDR2 YDEGEE. The CDR3 extends over 13 amino acids. DNA of the CDR3: TGTGCCAGCAGCTACGGGACCAGGGATGGCTACACCTTC. The encoded protein is CASSYGTRDGYTF.

The gene calls are TRBV19 and TRBJ2-1, with D perhaps matching TRBD1 (5 bases). From germline, CDR1 is LNHDA and CDR2 SQIVND (reference sequence). V lost 3 bases, J lost 0 bases, and 12 bases lay in between. The CDR3 consists of 16 residues. CDR3 in DNA: TGTGCCAGTAGTATTCCCAGGGCTATCTCCTACAATGAGCAGTTCTTC. Protein: CASSIPRAISYNEQFF.

The rearrangement uses TRBV4-1 and TRBJ1-2; the match to TRBD1 covers 9 bases. J lost 3 bases, V lost 0 bases, and 2 bases had no gene match. Per the germline V gene, CDR1 is MGHRA and CDR2 is YSYEKL. The length of the CDR3 is 15 residues. The CDR3 DNA follows: TGCGCCAGCAGCCAAGACGGACAGGGGTACTATGGCTACACCTTC. Protein: CASSQDGQGYYGYTF.

The chain joins TRBV27 to TRBJ1-2; D is unclear. Between the trimmed V and J ends, which lost 6 bases and 2 bases, there was a span of 10 bases. This CDR3 contains 13 residues. Per germline, CDR1 MNHEY and CDR2 SMNVEV (reference sequence). CDR3 amino acids: CASRRAENYGYTF. As DNA, the CDR3 is TGTGCCAGCAGGCGGGCGGAAAACTATGGCTACACCTTC.

This chain uses TRBV19 with TRBJ1-5, with D hard to call. With 0 bases removed from V and 6 bases from J, the gap between germline ends came to 12 bases. Germline loops: CDR1 LNHDA, CDR2 SQIVND (reference sequence). CDR3 length equals 15 residues. CDR3 in DNA: TGTGCCAGTAGTATAGATTTGTCCTACGGTCAGCCCCAGCATTTT. Translating it yields CASSIDLSYGQPQHF.

In this sample, this clone turned up once. The chain joins TRBV14 to TRBJ1-6; 8 positions agree with TRBD1. The germline V gene encodes CDR1 SGHDN and CDR2 FVKESK. V shed 6 bases and J 6 bases; nucleotides not matched to a gene: 10. The CDR3 extends over 16 amino acids. CDR3 sequence: CASSRDRLLSNSPLHF. DNA for the CDR3: TGTGCCAGCAGTCGGGACAGGTTGCTGAGTAATTCACCCCTCCACTTT.

The rearrangement links TRBV6-2 or TRBV6-3 to TRBJ1-1; unclear D gene. The CDR3 totals 14 residues. CDR1 MNHEY and CDR2 SVGEGT come from the germline V gene. V lost 2 bases and J 4 bases, leaving 11 bases between the germline ends. CDR3 coding DNA: TGTGCCAGCAGTTACCCCGGGTTTAGCACTGAAGCTTTCTTT. Amino acid sequence: CASSYPGFSTEAFF.

This rearrangement joins TRBV6-6 to TRBJ1-2; perhaps TRBD1 as D (6 bases). Germline assignment: CDR1 MNHNY and CDR2 SVGAGI (reference sequence). Trimming shortened V by 4 bases and J by 8 bases, and 17 bases separated the two germline ends. CDR3 length: 14 residues. The CDR3 DNA is TGTGCCAGCAGTTCACTGACAGGAGTAGACGGCTACACCTTC. Encoded protein: CASSSLTGVDGYTF.

V usage is TRBV5-1 and J usage is TRBJ2-3, with 11 bases lining up with TRBD2. CDR1 and CDR2 from the germline V gene are SGHRS and YFSETQ. V lost 2 bases to trimming and J lost 7 bases; unmatched junction nucleotides: 9. This CDR3 has 16 amino acids. CDR3 sequence reads: CASSFPTSGAGNTQYF. CDR3 bases: TGCGCCAGCAGCTTTCCGACTAGCGGGGCGGGGAATACGCAGTATTTT.

The gene calls are TRBV13 and TRBJ2-3; TRBD1 agrees at 9 bases. After removal of 5 bases from V and 3 bases from J, the junction contained 12 bases not matched to a gene. CDR3 size: 17 residues. CDR1 is PRHDT and CDR2 is FYEKMQ in the germline V gene (reference sequence). CDR3: CASSPTPTGGLTDTQYF. For the CDR3, the DNA is TGTGCCAGCAGCCCAACCCCAACAGGGGGCTTAACAGATACGCAGTATTTT.

The rearrangement uses TRBV18 and TRBJ2-3; 10 positions match TRBD2. Germline V gene lookup returns CDR1 KGHSH and CDR2 LQKENI. V trimming: 4 bases; J trimming: 5 bases; junction bases outside the gene matches: 6. This CDR3 region has 15 residues. The CDR3 protein is CASSRSGGALDTQYF. For the CDR3, the DNA is TGTGCCAGCTCACGAAGCGGGGGGGCCCTAGATACGCAGTATTTT.

The chain couples TRBV6-2 or TRBV6-3 to TRBJ2-7; possibly TRBD1 for D (6 bases). Deletions cut 2 bases from V and 3 bases from J, with 17 bases between. This CDR3 has 16 residues. Looked up from germline, CDR1 is MNHEY and CDR2 is SVGEGT. CDR3 residues: CASSYLGQSMYYEQYF. In nucleotides, the CDR3 is TGTGCCAGCAGTTACCTCGGACAGTCTATGTACTACGAGCAGTACTTC.

This chain links TRBV7-9 with TRBJ1-2, with unresolved D. Per the germline V gene, CDR1 is SEHNR and CDR2 is FQNEAQ (reference sequence). Trimming took 1 base from V and 8 from J, leaving 8 bases between them. The CDR3 length is 12 residues. The DNA for the CDR3 is TGTGCCAGCAGCTTAGGGCCTGACGGCTACACCTTC. Amino acids: CASSLGPDGYTF.

V and J are TRBV7-2 and TRBJ1-2; TRBD1 matches 10 bases. The CDR3 consists of 16 residues. The J segment lost 4 bases and the V segment lost 4 bases, leaving 9 bases of the junction unmatched. From germline, CDR1 is SGHTA and CDR2 FQGNSA. The CDR3 DNA reads as TGTGCCAGCAGCTCAAGAGACAGGGGGCCGAGCTATGGCTACACCTTC. Amino acids: CASSSRDRGPSYGYTF.

This chain uses TRBV2 with TRBJ1-2; 12 nucleotides align to TRBD1. The length of the CDR3 is 14 residues. V lost 8 bases to trimming and J lost 8 bases; unmatched junction nucleotides: 9. Germline CDR1 reads SNHLY; CDR2 reads FYNNEI. CDR3 DNA sequence: TGTGCCAGCGTAGGGACAGGGGGCCTTTTGGGCTACACCTTC. Translation: CASVGTGGLLGYTF. The full variable domain, in which reference TRBV2 and TRBJ1-2 provide the parts outside the CDR3, is EPEVTQTPSHQVTQMGQEVILRCVPISNHLYFYWYRQILGQKVEFLVSFYNNEISEKSEIFDDQFSVERPDGSNFTLKIRSTKLEDSAMYFCASVGTGGLLGYTFGSGTRLTVV.

The rearrangement joins TRBV5-1 to TRBJ1-5; 8 nucleotides align to TRBD1. From germline, CDR1 is SGHRS and CDR2 YFSETQ. Trimming cost V 4 bases and J 3 bases; bases outside gene matches: 3. The CDR3 totals 14 residues. CDR3 amino acids: CASSLTGDNQPQHF. In DNA form, the CDR3 reads TGCGCCAGCAGCCTGACAGGGGACAATCAGCCCCAGCATTTT.

Here the CDR3 DNA reads TGTGCCAGCAGCTTAGTGGGGGGAGATACGCAGTATTTT. Encoded protein: CASSLVGGDTQYF. This chain uses TRBV7-9 with TRBJ2-3; perhaps TRBD2 as D (6 bases). The length of the CDR3 is 13 residues. CDR1 and CDR2 from the germline V gene are SEHNR and FQNEAQ (reference sequence). The V gene lost 1 base and the J gene lost 5 bases, with 7 bases spanning the gap.